These 28 T cell receptor beta chains came from one sample sequenced in a study of blood T cell repertoires in COVID-19. Only in-frame clones appear in the TCRdb table, and some are missing; sequencing was by immunoSEQ multiplex PCR. The sample consists of about 98,000 clones, around nine tenths of them appearing once. The source material was peripheral blood. These receptors originate from a man aged 50 or older with active COVID-19.

The chain recombines TRBV11-2 with TRBJ2-7; tentatively, D is TRBD1 (6 bases). Germline-derived CDR1 and CDR2 are SGHAT and FQNNGV. This CDR3 spans 13 amino acids. V dropped 5 bases and J dropped 2 bases, with 10 bases sitting between them. In DNA form, the CDR3 reads TGTGCCAGCAGCCCCAGACAGGCCTACGAGCAGTACTTC. It codes for CASSPRQAYEQYF.

This clone came up a few times. The genes are TRBV4-1 and TRBJ2-1; 7 bases match TRBD1. Germline assignment: CDR1 MGHRA and CDR2 YSYEKL. CDR3 size: 15 residues. Germline trimming cut 4 bases from V and 11 bases from J; bases unmatched to any gene: 14. CDR3 coding DNA: TGCGCCAGCAGCCGCACCCTTCCCCGGACAGGCAAGCAGTTCTTC. It specifies CASSRTLPRTGKQFF.

The chain employs TRBV3-1 (or the pseudogene TRBV3-2) and TRBJ2-7; 9 positions agree with TRBD2. The CDR3 extends over 17 amino acids. Germline V CDR1 and CDR2: LGHDT, YNNKEL (reference sequence). Trimming removed 3 bases from V and 5 bases from J; junction bases left unmatched: 14. The CDR3 bases are TGTGCCAGCAGCCAGGGCCGAATGGCGCGGGGGGGCCACGAGCAGTACTTC. Translated: CASSQGRMARGGHEQYF.

This chain uses TRBV29-1 with TRBJ2-5, with a possible D match to TRBD1 (5 bases). The CDR3 loop spans 12 amino acids. Germline V gene data show CDR1 as SQVTM and CDR2 as ANQGSEA. V was trimmed by 3 bases and J by 0 bases, leaving 5 bases between them. The CDR3 sequence is CSVDRDQETQYF. The CDR3 DNA sequence: TGCAGCGTTGACAGGGACCAAGAGACCCAGTACTTC. The full variable domain, with the rest looked up from reference TRBV29-1 and TRBJ2-5, is SAVISQKPSRDICQRGTSLTIQCQVDSQVTMMFWYRQQPGQSLTLIATANQGSEATYESGFVIDKFPISRPNLTFSTLTVSNMSPEDSSIYLCSVDRDQETQYFGPGTRLLVL.

The chain links TRBV5-1 to TRBJ2-1; 8 bases map to TRBD2. Germline V CDR1 and CDR2: SGHRS, YFSETQ. Trimming at V came to 4 bases and at J to 0 bases, leaving 18 bases not matched to a gene. CDR3 size: 20 residues. DNA of the CDR3: TGCGCCAGCAGCGTCGGGCAGGGTCGTTTCGGGACTAGCTCCTACAATGAGCAGTTCTTC. This codes for CASSVGQGRFGTSSYNEQFF.

The genes are TRBV12-3 or TRBV12-4 and TRBJ2-5; D is unresolved. The CDR3 covers 13 residues. The V and J ends lost 5 bases and 5 bases respectively, with 12 bases between them. For the CDR3, the DNA is TGTGCCAGCAGTGTGACAAAGAAGGAGACCCAGTACTTC. It translates to CASSVTKKETQYF.

The chain employs TRBV6-5 and TRBJ1-4, with D possibly TRBD1 on 6 matching bases. Deletions cut 6 bases from V and 5 bases from J, with 13 bases between. The CDR3 consists of 14 residues. Looked up from germline, CDR1 is MNHEY and CDR2 is SVGAGI. The DNA for the CDR3 is TGTGCCAGCAGCACAGGGCCGGGGAATGAAAAACTGTTTTTT. This gives the protein CASSTGPGNEKLFF.

J is TRBJ2-1 and V is TRBV18; 10 nucleotides agree with TRBD2. The CDR3 has 17 residues. The germline CDR1 and CDR2 sequences are KGHSH and LQKENI. With V trimmed by 0 bases and J by 8 bases, 10 bases remained unmatched. CDR3: CASSPPVAGGALYEQFF. CDR3 nucleotides: TGTGCCAGCTCACCACCGGTAGCGGGGGGCGCTTTATATGAGCAGTTCTTC.

The chain recombines TRBV19 with TRBJ2-1; tentative D call: TRBD2 (5 bases). CDR1 is LNHDA, CDR2 SQIVND, per germline (reference sequence). CDR3 length: 17 residues. The ends were cut back, 4 bases at V and 6 bases at J, with 22 bases in the middle. This CDR3 reads CASSTLRLRRRINEQFF. CDR3 in DNA: TGTGCCAGTAGTACCCTCAGGTTAAGAAGGAGGATCAATGAGCAGTTCTTC.

The chain combines TRBV18 with TRBJ1-4; TRBD1 agrees at 10 bases. Unmatched junction bases numbered 3, after V lost 5 bases and J lost 6 bases. CDR1 and CDR2 (germline): KGHSH, LQKENI. The CDR3 sequence is 14 residues long. CDR3 sequence (DNA): TGTGCCAGCTCAAGAGGGACAGGGGATGAAAAACTGTTTTTT. Its translation: CASSRGTGDEKLFF.

This chain uses TRBV18 with TRBJ2-1, with no clear D. Germline V gene sequence: CDR1 KGHSH, CDR2 LQKENI. V dropped 3 bases and J dropped 6 bases, with 15 bases sitting between them. The CDR3 extends over 15 amino acids. CDR3 DNA sequence: TGTGCCAGCTCACCGTCGCGGCAGCCTCTCAATGAGCAGTTCTTC. As protein: CASSPSRQPLNEQFF.

The genes are TRBV12-5 and TRBJ1-6; D possibly corresponds to TRBD1 (6 bases). CDR3 size: 14 residues. The germline V gene encodes CDR1 LGHNT and CDR2 FRNRAP. V lost 2 bases, J lost 8 bases, and 10 bases lay in between. The CDR3 here is CASGLTGRYSPLHF. In DNA form, the CDR3 reads TGTGCTAGTGGTTTGACAGGGCGTTATTCACCCCTCCACTTT.

The chain has TRBV7-2 and TRBJ1-2; the match to TRBD1 covers 10 bases. The CDR3 has 17 residues. The junction had 5 bases not matched to a gene; V was cut back by 1 base and J by 0 bases. Germline CDR1 and CDR2: SGHTA and FQGNSA. CDR3 sequence (DNA): TGTGCCAGCAGCTTAGTGGGGACAGGGGCCTCTAACTATGGCTACACCTTC. Protein sequence: CASSLVGTGASNYGYTF.

The gene calls are TRBV4-1 and TRBJ1-3, with 9 bases that match TRBD1. The CDR3 contains 16 residues. With V trimmed by 5 bases and J by 3 bases, 8 bases remained unmatched. CDR1 and CDR2 from the germline V gene are MGHRA and YSYEKL. This chain's CDR3 is CASSVAGTGSGNTIYF. The CDR3 nucleotides are TGCGCCAGCAGCGTCGCCGGGACAGGGAGTGGAAACACCATATATTTT.

This chain connects TRBV7-9 to TRBJ1-1, with a weak D call TRBD1 (6 bases). CDR1 and CDR2 from the germline V gene are SEHNR and FQNEAQ (reference sequence). The length of the CDR3 is 16 residues. V lost 7 bases to trimming and J lost 3 bases, with 21 bases between them. CDR3 sequence reads: CASTPEKQGPDTEAFF. CDR3 coding DNA: TGTGCCAGCACACCAGAGAAACAGGGTCCCGACACTGAAGCTTTCTTT.

This chain links TRBV19 with TRBJ1-1; D is possibly TRBD1 (5 bases). The CDR3 runs 15 residues. Germline assignment: CDR1 LNHDA and CDR2 SQIVND (reference sequence). V lost 10 bases and J lost 2, with 20 bases in between. The CDR3 region is CATQGYAGLNTEAFF. Here the CDR3 DNA reads TGTGCCACCCAAGGGTATGCGGGACTCAACACTGAAGCTTTCTTT.

Here the CDR3 DNA reads TGTGCCAGCCGGCCGGGACAGGGTCGCAATGAGCAGTTCTTC. It encodes CASRPGQGRNEQFF. The chain combines TRBV7-9 with TRBJ2-1, with 9 bases matching TRBD1. The CDR3 is 14 residues long. The V gene end was trimmed by 8 bases and the J gene end by 6 bases; junction bases not matched to a gene: 8. Germline CDR1 and CDR2: SEHNR and FQNEAQ (reference sequence). The whole variable domain, filled in from reference TRBV7-9 and TRBJ2-1, reads DTGVSQNPRHKITKRGQNVTFRCDPISEHNRLYWYRQTLGQGPEFLTYFQNEAQLEKSRLLSDRFSAERPKGSFSTLEIQRTEQGDSAMYLCASRPGQGRNEQFFGPGTRLTVL.

The J gene is TRBJ1-1, the V gene TRBV19; D is unresolved. The CDR3 runs to 13 residues. Between the trimmed V and J ends, which lost 6 bases and 1 base, there was a span of 9 bases. CDR1 and CDR2 (germline): LNHDA, SQIVND (reference sequence). The DNA for the CDR3 is TGTGCCAGTAGGACATTTGAGAACACTGAAGCTTTCTTT. Protein: CASRTFENTEAFF.

The rearrangement joins TRBV7-9 to TRBJ1-6; D gene ambiguous. V lost 1 base to trimming and J lost 10 bases, with 8 bases between them. The CDR3 loop spans 13 amino acids. Germline CDR1 reads SEHNR; CDR2 reads FQNEAQ (reference sequence). The CDR3 DNA reads TGTGCCAGCAGCTTAGGAACCGCGTCACCCCTCCACTTT. Its protein product is CASSLGTASPLHF.

The chain has TRBV6-5 and TRBJ2-3; the D is unclear. This CDR3 spans 13 amino acids. V lost 7 bases and J lost 5, with 13 bases in between. CDR1 MNHEY and CDR2 SVGAGI come from the germline V gene. The CDR3 nucleotides read TGTGCCAGCATGGCGGTCATTAGAGATACGCAGTATTTT. Translating gives CASMAVIRDTQYF.

The chain has TRBV7-8 and TRBJ2-7; 7 bases align to TRBD1. CDR3 length: 14 amino acids. Germline loops: CDR1 SGHVS, CDR2 FQNEAQ. The ends lost 5 bases at V and 2 bases at J; junction bases unmatched: 6. The DNA of the CDR3 is TGTGCCAGCAGCCGTGGGGGACAGACCTACGAGCAGTACTTC. This codes for CASSRGGQTYEQYF.

This clone was seen once. The chain links TRBV19 to TRBJ1-6; perhaps TRBD1 as D (6 bases). Germline lookup yields CDR1 LNHDA and CDR2 SQIVND (reference sequence). This CDR3 has 16 amino acids. V lost 6 bases and J 9 bases, leaving 21 bases between the germline ends. The CDR3 nucleotides read TGTGCCAGTAGAGGGGACATTAACCTACGGGGTTCACCCCTCCACTTT. Protein: CASRGDINLRGSPLHF.

The chain uses TRBV20-1 and TRBJ2-5; D call uncertain. Trimming cost V 4 bases and J 5 bases, with 8 bases left between them. The CDR3 covers 11 residues. Per germline, CDR1 DFQATT and CDR2 SNEGSKA (reference sequence). CDR3 loop: CSAIVLETQYF. Here the CDR3 DNA reads TGCAGTGCTATAGTCCTGGAGACCCAGTACTTC.

The chain joins TRBV7-9 to TRBJ2-1; 9 positions match TRBD1. CDR1 and CDR2 (germline): SEHNR, FQNEAQ (reference sequence). The CDR3 runs 14 residues. The V gene end was trimmed by 5 bases and the J gene end by 8 bases; junction bases not matched to a gene: 7. CDR3 bases: TGTGCCAGCAGCGCAAGGACAGGGGAACATGAGCAGTTCTTC. Protein product: CASSARTGEHEQFF. The full variable domain, rest sourced from reference TRBV7-9 and TRBJ2-1, is DTGVSQNPRHKITKRGQNVTFRCDPISEHNRLYWYRQTLGQGPEFLTYFQNEAQLEKSRLLSDRFSAERPKGSFSTLEIQRTEQGDSAMYLCASSARTGEHEQFFGPGTRLTVL.

The chain couples TRBV19 to TRBJ1-2; the match to TRBD1 covers 7 bases. The CDR3 consists of 15 residues. J lost 5 bases, V lost 5 bases, and 11 bases had no gene match. In germline, CDR1 is LNHDA, CDR2 SQIVND (reference sequence). The CDR3 spells CASSDDRQGLYGYTF. The DNA for the CDR3 is TGTGCCAGTAGTGACGACAGACAGGGCCTTTATGGCTACACCTTC.

The chain uses TRBV19 and TRBJ2-7, with D hard to call. Trimming pared 3 bases from V and 6 bases from J, leaving 6 bases between. CDR3 size: 11 residues. Germline V CDR1 and CDR2: LNHDA, SQIVND (reference sequence). The CDR3: CASSIPVEQYF. The CDR3 DNA sequence: TGTGCCAGTAGTATCCCCGTCGAGCAGTACTTC.

The gene calls are TRBV12-3 or TRBV12-4 and TRBJ2-3; 7 nucleotides line up with TRBD1. Germline trimming cut 4 bases from V and 5 bases from J; bases unmatched to any gene: 3. The CDR3 sequence is 13 residues long. The CDR3 here is CASSSTGKDTQYF. DNA of the CDR3: TGTGCCAGCAGTTCGACAGGGAAAGATACGCAGTATTTT.

The chain links TRBV4-1 to TRBJ2-1; 9 bases are shared with TRBD2. The CDR3 covers 16 residues. The V segment lost 3 bases and the J segment 3 bases; nucleotides outside the gene matches: 6. Per the germline V gene, CDR1 is MGHRA and CDR2 is YSYEKL. DNA of the CDR3: TGCGCCAGCAGCCAGCGCGGGGGGGCGGGCTACAATGAGCAGTTCTTC. This translates into CASSQRGGAGYNEQFF.